A single sample is the source of the 24 T cell receptor beta chains below, sequenced in a study of blood T cell repertoires in COVID-19. Using immunoSEQ multiplex PCR, the repertoire was profiled, and TCRdb retains in-frame clones only, with some absent. The sample lists some 50,000 clones, 86% occurring once. The sequenced sample consisted of peripheral blood. The receptors originated from a human donor in a cohort sampled during active COVID-19.

This clone appeared once. The rearrangement links TRBV7-8 to TRBJ1-3; D is undetermined. The germline CDR1 and CDR2 sequences are SGHVS and FQNEAQ. V gave up 4 bases and J gave up 1 base, with 11 bases separating them. The CDR3 has 15 residues. The CDR3 DNA reads as TGTGCCAGCAGCTCCCGGTCCATTTCTGGAAACACCATATATTTT. This translates into CASSSRSISGNTIYF.

The chain combines TRBV4-3 with TRBJ1-4, with 9 bases fitting TRBD1. Germline V lookup: CDR1 LGHNA, CDR2 YSLEER. This CDR3 has 14 amino acids. V shed 3 bases and J 8 bases; nucleotides not matched to a gene: 4. In DNA, the CDR3 is TGCGCCAGCAGCCAGGGACAGGGCAGGGAAAAACTGTTTTTT. Translation gives CASSQGQGREKLFF.

The CDR3, as DNA: TGTGCCAGCAGTCACAGGGGTTCTGGAAACACCATATATTTT. This codes for CASSHRGSGNTIYF. This chain connects TRBV7-8 to TRBJ1-3; 7 bases map to TRBD1. J was trimmed by 1 base and V by 6 bases; bases with no gene match: 3. Per the germline V gene, CDR1 is SGHVS and CDR2 is FQNEAQ. The length of the CDR3 is 14 residues.

The chain is built from TRBV7-2 and TRBJ1-2; D might be TRBD1 (6 bases). Per germline, CDR1 SGHTA and CDR2 FQGNSA. This CDR3 region has 15 residues. Between the trimmed V and J ends, which lost 5 bases and 3 bases, there was a span of 16 bases. This CDR3 is CASSRAGAGYYGYTF. CDR3 nucleotides: TGTGCCAGCAGCCGGGCGGGGGCAGGGTACTATGGCTACACCTTC.

This chain links TRBV7-9 with TRBJ2-1; 9 positions agree with TRBD2. Per the germline V gene, CDR1 is SEHNR and CDR2 is FQNEAQ (reference sequence). There are 15 residues in the CDR3. The junction had 11 bases not matched to a gene; V was cut back by 5 bases and J by 9 bases. CDR3 bases: TGTGCCAGCAGCCCACATAGCGGGAGTTCGGCTGAGCAGTTCTTC. This encodes CASSPHSGSSAEQFF.

The gene calls are TRBV18 and TRBJ2-7, with 8 bases matching TRBD1. With 3 bases clipped from V and 2 bases from J, the junction kept 3 bases outside the gene matches. There are 14 residues in the CDR3. The germline V gene has CDR1 KGHSH and CDR2 LQKENI. Here the CDR3 reads CASSPGQATYEQYF. CDR3 DNA sequence: TGTGCCAGCTCACCGGGACAGGCTACCTACGAGCAGTACTTC.

The chain couples TRBV30 to TRBJ1-3, with no clear D. CDR1 is GTSNPN and CDR2 is SVGIG in the germline V gene (reference sequence). Trimming removed 3 bases from V and 1 base from J, with 16 bases in between. The CDR3 consists of 16 residues. The CDR3 is CAWSHIWQISGNTIYF. CDR3 coding DNA: TGTGCCTGGAGCCATATTTGGCAGATATCTGGAAACACCATATATTTT.

The gene calls are TRBV2 and TRBJ2-7; 8 bases align to TRBD1. Germline CDR1 SNHLY, CDR2 FYNNEI. With 3 bases clipped from V and 3 bases from J, the junction kept 7 bases outside the gene matches. The CDR3 length is 15 residues. CDR3 protein: CASSEEAGGGYEQYF. CDR3 DNA sequence: TGTGCCAGCAGTGAGGAAGCAGGGGGCGGCTACGAGCAGTACTTC. Complete variable domain (other parts from reference TRBV2 and TRBJ2-7): EPEVTQTPSHQVTQMGQEVILRCVPISNHLYFYWYRQILGQKVEFLVSFYNNEISEKSEIFDDQFSVERPDGSNFTLKIRSTKLEDSAMYFCASSEEAGGGYEQYFGPGTRLTVT.

This clone was detected only once. This chain uses TRBV7-2 with TRBJ2-3, with 9 positions matching TRBD2. Germline V gene lookup returns CDR1 SGHTA and CDR2 FQGNSA. With V trimmed by 7 bases and J by 5 bases, 7 bases remained unmatched. The CDR3 has 14 amino acids. DNA for the CDR3: TGTGCCAGCACCCGACTAGCGGCCGGAGATACGCAGTATTTT. This codes for CASTRLAAGDTQYF.

The V call is TRBV7-9, the J call TRBJ1-3; TRBD1 matches at 9 bases. The V segment lost 4 bases and the J segment 0 bases; nucleotides outside the gene matches: 1. This CDR3 region has 15 residues. Germline loops: CDR1 SEHNR, CDR2 FQNEAQ (reference sequence). CDR3 DNA: TGTGCCAGCAGCTGGGGACAGGGCTCTGGAAACACCATATATTTT. It yields the protein CASSWGQGSGNTIYF.

The chain recombines TRBV7-2 with TRBJ2-7, with 8 bases that match TRBD2. The CDR3 is 16 amino acids. From germline, CDR1 is SGHTA and CDR2 FQGNSA. After removal of 1 base from V and 2 bases from J, the junction contained 7 bases not matched to a gene. The CDR3 reads CASSLGLASNAYEQYF. DNA of the CDR3: TGTGCCAGCAGCTTAGGACTAGCGTCTAATGCCTACGAGCAGTACTTC. Full variable domain (outside the CDR3, taken from reference TRBV7-2 and TRBJ2-7): GAGVSQSPSNKVTEKGKDVELRCDPISGHTALYWYRQSLGQGLEFLIYFQGNSAPDKSGLPSDRFSAERTGGSVSTLTIQRTQQEDSAVYLCASSLGLASNAYEQYFGPGTRLTVT.

The chain joins TRBV18 to TRBJ1-6; D remains ambiguous. The CDR3 runs to 15 residues. Trimming took off 1 base at V and 7 bases at J, with 11 bases between the two ends. Germline loops: CDR1 KGHSH, CDR2 LQKENI. CDR3 protein: CASSPLPPENSPLHF. For the CDR3, the DNA is TGTGCCAGCTCACCACTTCCACCGGAGAATTCACCCCTCCACTTT.

The V and J genes are TRBV18 and TRBJ1-4, with D possibly TRBD1 on 5 matching bases. The germline V gene has CDR1 KGHSH and CDR2 LQKENI. Trimming cost V 8 bases and J 7 bases, with 17 bases left between them. The CDR3 loop spans 14 amino acids. Here the CDR3 reads CASTIGGDGEKLFF. CDR3 bases: TGTGCCAGCACCATTGGAGGGGACGGTGAAAAACTGTTTTTT.

The gene calls are TRBV7-2 and TRBJ2-3, with unresolved D. Looked up from germline, CDR1 is SGHTA and CDR2 is FQGNSA. V lost 5 bases to trimming and J lost 6 bases, with 21 bases between them. The CDR3 runs 16 residues. CDR3 sequence (DNA): TGTGCCAGCAGCCACGACATGATTTCCTCTTCTGATACGCAGTATTTT. It translates to CASSHDMISSSDTQYF.

The V and J genes are TRBV6-2 or TRBV6-3 and TRBJ2-7, with TRBD2 matching over 8 bases. V was pared by 6 bases and J by 6 bases, with 10 bases of the junction left unmatched. CDR1 and CDR2 (germline): MNHEY, SVGEGT. CDR3 length: 14 amino acids. CDR3: CASSLRGGAGEQYF. CDR3 bases: TGTGCCAGCAGCCTCCGGGGGGGCGCGGGCGAGCAGTACTTC.

The chain has TRBV29-1 and TRBJ2-6, with D possibly TRBD2 on 5 matching bases. The V end lost 4 bases, the J end lost 0 bases, and 7 bases lay between the germline ends. Germline CDR1 SQVTM, CDR2 ANQGSEA. This CDR3 is built from 14 residues. In DNA form, the CDR3 reads TGCAGCGTTGCGGGAACCTCTGGGGCCAACGTCCTGACTTTC. This gives the protein CSVAGTSGANVLTF.

The DNA of the CDR3 is TGTGCCACCAGCAGAGTTGATGGGGCCTCCTACGAGCAGTACTTC. It is translated as CATSRVDGASYEQYF. The chain carries TRBV15 and TRBJ2-7, with D tentatively TRBD1 (5 bases). The V end lost 1 base, the J end lost 0 bases, and 10 bases lay between the germline ends. Germline V CDR1 and CDR2: LNHNV, YYDKDF (reference sequence). The CDR3 sequence is 15 residues long. The complete variable domain, with remaining parts taken from reference TRBV15 and TRBJ2-7, reads DAMVIQNPRYQVTQFGKPVTLSCSQTLNHNVMYWYQQKSSQAPKLLFHYYDKDFNNEADTPDNFQSRRPNTSFCFLDIRSPGLGDTAMYLCATSRVDGASYEQYFGPGTRLTVT.

V gene TRBV7-2 combines with J gene TRBJ2-3, with D possibly matching TRBD2 (6 bases). CDR1 and CDR2 from the germline V gene are SGHTA and FQGNSA. This CDR3 is 17 amino acids long. V lost 2 bases and J 0 bases, leaving 15 bases between the germline ends. CDR3 protein: CASSLRGVSGSTDTQYF. The CDR3 DNA follows: TGTGCCAGCAGCTTACGTGGAGTTAGCGGTAGCACAGATACGCAGTATTTT.

CDR3 sequence reads: CASSRTSGSSYNEQFF. DNA for the CDR3: TGTGCCAGCAGCCGGACTAGCGGGAGCTCCTACAATGAGCAGTTCTTC. The J gene is TRBJ2-1, the V gene TRBV7-2; 13 bases match TRBD2. CDR3 length: 16 residues. CDR1 and CDR2 (germline): SGHTA, FQGNSA. V lost 5 bases and J lost 0; bases outside the gene matches: 1.

This chain uses TRBV18 with TRBJ1-1, with unresolved D. CDR3 length: 15 residues. The V gene's germline CDR1 is KGHSH and CDR2 LQKENI. The germline V and J ends were trimmed by 0 bases and 0 bases, with 8 bases remaining between them. The CDR3 DNA is TGTGCCAGCTCACCACCCTGGCAGATGAACACTGAAGCTTTCTTT. It yields the protein CASSPPWQMNTEAFF.

The chain uses TRBV11-2 and TRBJ2-1, with D tentatively TRBD1 (6 bases). V lost 1 base and J lost 9, with 16 bases in between. The CDR3 is 15 residues long. Germline V lookup: CDR1 SGHAT, CDR2 FQNNGV. The CDR3 DNA is TGTGCCAGCAGCTTAGCAGGTATGGGGGCGAGTGAGCAGTTCTTC. It encodes CASSLAGMGASEQFF.

The chain carries TRBV7-8 and TRBJ2-2; D perhaps matches TRBD1 (6 bases). CDR3 size: 14 residues. Germline V gene data show CDR1 as SGHVS and CDR2 as FQNEAQ. The ends were cut back, 6 bases at V and 6 bases at J, with 14 bases in the middle. CDR3 nucleotides: TGTGCCAGCAGTAAAACAGGGAATGCCGGGGAGCTGTTTTTT. This sequence encodes CASSKTGNAGELFF.

The rearrangement joins TRBV5-1 to TRBJ1-2; D call uncertain. From germline, CDR1 is SGHRS and CDR2 YFSETQ. CDR3 size: 13 residues. Trimming stripped 4 bases from V and 5 bases from J, with 12 bases between. The CDR3 DNA reads as TGCGCCAGCAGCCCGCGGGGTTCTTATGGCTACACCTTC. Amino acids: CASSPRGSYGYTF.

The CDR3 loop reads CSVRGQNTGELFF. CDR3 nucleotides: TGCAGCGTTAGGGGGCAGAACACCGGGGAGCTGTTTTTT. The J gene is TRBJ2-2, the V gene TRBV29-1; 7 bases fit TRBD1. Germline CDR1 reads SQVTM; CDR2 reads ANQGSEA. This CDR3 is 13 amino acids long. The ends lost 5 bases at V and 1 base at J; junction bases unmatched: 1.